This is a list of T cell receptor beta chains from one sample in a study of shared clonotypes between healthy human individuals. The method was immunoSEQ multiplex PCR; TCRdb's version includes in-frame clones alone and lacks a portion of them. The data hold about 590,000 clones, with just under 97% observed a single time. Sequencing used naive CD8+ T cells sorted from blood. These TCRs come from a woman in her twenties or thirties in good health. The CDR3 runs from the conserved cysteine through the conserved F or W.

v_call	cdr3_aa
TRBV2	CASRGTDNQPQHF
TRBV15	CATSPTSGGDSPLHF
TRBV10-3	CAISKTGPRNTEAFF
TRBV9	CASSVGSAGKRRNEQFF
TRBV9	CASSASGGADEQYF
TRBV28	CASRETSGSVDEQFF
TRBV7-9	CASSKTGSGANVLTF
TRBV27	CASSLGTSGANVLTF
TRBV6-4	CAGSELPNQETQYF
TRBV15	CATSSIRDHALNEQFF
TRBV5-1	CASSWVTGDGEKLFF
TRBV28	CATSGYEQYF
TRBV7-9	CASSASGVSSYEQYF
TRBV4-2	CASSQDSGGGPSGTQYF
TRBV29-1	CSAGDISYEQYF
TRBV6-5	CASSYSGLAGYEQFF
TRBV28	CASRTNLGRFHEQFF
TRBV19	CASTDGEGATYNEQFF
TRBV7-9	CASSLPRTGVVNTEAFF
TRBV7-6	CASSFQPAGAIDTQYF
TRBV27	CASRYQGGEQFF
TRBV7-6	CASGQRAYEQYF
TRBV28	CASSFRTGFYEQYF
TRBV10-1	CASSEEVVGGYNEQFF
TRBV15	CATSGLTEYGYTF
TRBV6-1	CASGLAGETQYF
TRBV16	CASSHRESTDTQYF
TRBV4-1	CASSQEWDSQGQFF
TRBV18	CASSPPVGDAYNEQFF
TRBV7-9	CASSFGTGKENIQYF
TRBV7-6	CASSLLAENYEQYF
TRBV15	CATSRVEPDGYTF
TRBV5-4	CASSPDEQLGETQYF
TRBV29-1	CSVEDSREGLVVVDTQYF
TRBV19	CASSIFWAQDHPLGYTF
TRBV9	CASSAAGFHGYTF
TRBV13	CASSPGTLPKETQYF
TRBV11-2	CASSLGYGLATEAFF
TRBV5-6	CASRFHRGPDTQYF
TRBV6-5	CASSFSRTYEQYF
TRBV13	CASSENSETKLPYSNQPQHF
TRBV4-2	CASSQEDGRPNEQFF
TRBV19	CASSIILGGYEQYF
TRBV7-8	CASSLALAGVDTQYF
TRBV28	CASRGLDGEQFF
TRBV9	CASSVDSSQETQYF
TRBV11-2	CASSLARLAYEQYF
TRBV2	CASRTGAEEQYF